These T cell receptor beta chains were read from a single sample in a study of neurological immune-mediated disorders. TCRdb itself ran the 5' RACE reads through MiXCR, one entry per CDR3 protein. The sample holds about 60,000 distinct CDR3 sequences; more than 3% are singletons and the top ten take 6% to 9%. Sequences were obtained from PBMCs. The source is a woman aged 60 to 75 with multiple sclerosis. Each CDR3 is given with its conserved first and last residue. The order of the fields is clone size, V gene, J gene, D gene, CDR3 DNA, CDR3 protein. The D gene is left open where the match is weak. Clone size is not always given. Where it is, it says once, few, many or a class for expanded clones.

clone size: many; V gene: TRBV20-1; J gene: TRBJ2-1; D gene: TRBD1; CDR3 DNA: TGCAGTGCCCTCACAGGGGCTTATAGGAATGAGCAGTTCTTC; CDR3 protein: CSALTGAYRNEQFF
clone size: many; V gene: TRBV10-3; J gene: TRBJ1-1; D gene: -; CDR3 DNA: TGTGCCATCACCCGGGGGGGTCCCCAAACGACTGAAGCTTTCTTT; CDR3 protein: CAITRGGPQTTEAFF
clone size: many; V gene: TRBV20-1; J gene: TRBJ2-7; D gene: TRBD2; CDR3 DNA: TGCAGTGCTAGCCGAGGGACTAGCGGGAGGTACGAGCAGTACTTC; CDR3 protein: CSASRGTSGRYEQYF
clone size: many; V gene: TRBV6-5; J gene: TRBJ1-2; D gene: -; CDR3 DNA: TGTGCCAGCAGTTTTCGGGGGGGGCCCTATGGCTACACCTTC; CDR3 protein: CASSFRGGPYGYTF
clone size: many; V gene: TRBV5-1; J gene: TRBJ2-1; D gene: -; CDR3 DNA: TGCGCCAGCAGCTTGGAGAACATGTTAAATGAGCAGTTCTTC; CDR3 protein: CASSLENMLNEQFF
clone size: many; V gene: TRBV7-8; J gene: TRBJ2-1; D gene: TRBD2; CDR3 DNA: TGTGCCAGCAGCTTCGACCTAGCGGATGAGCAGTTCTTC; CDR3 protein: CASSFDLADEQFF
clone size: many; V gene: TRBV5-1; J gene: TRBJ2-7; D gene: -; CDR3 DNA: TGCGCCAGCAGGTCTAACAGGTTCAGCTCCTACGAGCAGTACTTC; CDR3 protein: CASRSNRFSSYEQYF
clone size: many; V gene: TRBV7-9; J gene: TRBJ1-1; D gene: -; CDR3 DNA: TGTGCCAGCAGCCCTACGGCGGGGACTGAAGCTTTCTTT; CDR3 protein: CASSPTAGTEAFF
clone size: many; V gene: TRBV4-1; J gene: TRBJ1-4; D gene: -; CDR3 DNA: TGCGCCAGCAGACAGGGCGGGCCAACAACTAATGAAAAACTGTTTTTT; CDR3 protein: CASRQGGPTTNEKLFF
clone size: many; V gene: TRBV18; J gene: TRBJ2-1; D gene: -; CDR3 DNA: TGTGCCAGCTCACCGACGGGAACCTACAATGAGCAGTTCTTC; CDR3 protein: CASSPTGTYNEQFF
clone size: many; V gene: TRBV6-1; J gene: TRBJ2-2; D gene: TRBD1; CDR3 DNA: TGTGCCTCCGACAGGGTGGACACCGGGGAGCTGTTTTTT; CDR3 protein: CASDRVDTGELFF
clone size: many; V gene: TRBV6-5; J gene: TRBJ2-7; D gene: -; CDR3 DNA: TGTGCCAGCAGTCCCGGGACACCCTACGAGCAGTACTTC; CDR3 protein: CASSPGTPYEQYF
clone size: many; V gene: TRBV2; J gene: TRBJ1-2; D gene: -; CDR3 DNA: TGTGCCAGCAGTGAGGAGGGTAGGGCTCGGGACACCTTC; CDR3 protein: CASSEEGRARDTF
clone size: many; V gene: TRBV5-6; J gene: TRBJ1-4; D gene: TRBD1; CDR3 DNA: TGTGCCAGCAGCTTGGTTGCGACAGGGGGCGAAAAACTGTTTTTT; CDR3 protein: CASSLVATGGEKLFF
clone size: many; V gene: TRBV5-1; J gene: TRBJ2-5; D gene: -; CDR3 DNA: TGCGCCAGCAGCTTGGATCCGGGGATGGAGACCCAGTACTTC; CDR3 protein: CASSLDPGMETQYF
clone size: many; V gene: TRBV5-5; J gene: TRBJ2-7; D gene: TRBD1; CDR3 DNA: TGTGCCAGCAGCGGAATTAACAAACCGGGACAGGGATCCTACGAGCAGTACTTC; CDR3 protein: CASSGINKPGQGSYEQYF
clone size: many; V gene: TRBV20-1; J gene: TRBJ1-2; D gene: -; CDR3 DNA: TGCAGCCTACCCGGGGAGATTGGCTACACCTTC; CDR3 protein: CSLPGEIGYTF
clone size: many; V gene: TRBV20-1; J gene: TRBJ2-3; D gene: -; CDR3 DNA: TGCAGTGCTAGAGTCGGGTCTCACGCGGCGGGCGCAGATACGCAGTATTTT; CDR3 protein: CSARVGSHAAGADTQYF
clone size: many; V gene: TRBV6-2/TRBV6-3; J gene: TRBJ1-2; D gene: -; CDR3 DNA: TGTGCCAGCAGTAGCCGGGAAAGGAGCTATGGCTACACCTTC; CDR3 protein: CASSSRERSYGYTF
clone size: many; V gene: TRBV3-1; J gene: TRBJ1-4; D gene: TRBD1; CDR3 DNA: TGTGCCAGCAGCCAAGGGCGAAAGACAGGGTTGGTTTTT; CDR3 protein: CASSQGRKTGLVF
clone size: -; V gene: TRBV12-3/TRBV12-4; J gene: TRBJ1-2; D gene: TRBD1; CDR3 DNA: TGTGCCAGCACCTTGACAGGGGGCCTTGGCTACACCTTC; CDR3 protein: CASTLTGGLGYTF
clone size: many; V gene: TRBV7-2; J gene: TRBJ2-5; D gene: TRBD2; CDR3 DNA: TGTGCCAGCAGCTTACTACCTCGGATTGTGGGACTAACTTTCCTCCAAGAGACCCAGTACTTC; CDR3 protein: CASSLLPRIVGLTFLQETQYF
clone size: many; V gene: TRBV6-6; J gene: TRBJ2-3; D gene: TRBD2; CDR3 DNA: TGTGCCACCCGCCCGGGGGGTCCCTCAGGGGATACGCAGTATTTT; CDR3 protein: CATRPGGPSGDTQYF
clone size: many; V gene: TRBV5-1; J gene: TRBJ2-7; D gene: TRBD1; CDR3 DNA: TGCGCCAGCAGCCCTACCGGGACAGGGCACTACGAGCAGTACTTC; CDR3 protein: CASSPTGTGHYEQYF
clone size: medium-sized; V gene: TRBV7-9; J gene: TRBJ2-3; D gene: -; CDR3 DNA: TGTGCCAGCAGCTCTTATTCGGATACGCAGTATTTT; CDR3 protein: CASSSYSDTQYF
clone size: many; V gene: TRBV29-1; J gene: TRBJ2-7; D gene: -; CDR3 DNA: TGCAGCGTTGAAAAGGGGACCTACGAGCAGTACTTC; CDR3 protein: CSVEKGTYEQYF
clone size: many; V gene: TRBV5-1; J gene: TRBJ2-7; D gene: TRBD2; CDR3 DNA: TGCGCCAGCAGCTTGACTAGCGGGACAACGCGCGAGCAGTACTTC; CDR3 protein: CASSLTSGTTREQYF
clone size: many; V gene: TRBV27; J gene: TRBJ1-4; D gene: -; CDR3 DNA: TGTGCCAGCAGTTTACGAGGCCCCGTTAATGAAAAACTGTTTTTT; CDR3 protein: CASSLRGPVNEKLFF
clone size: many; V gene: TRBV7-6; J gene: TRBJ2-7; D gene: -; CDR3 DNA: TGTGCCAGCAGCTCCCCGGACAGCTACGAGCAGTACTTC; CDR3 protein: CASSSPDSYEQYF
clone size: many; V gene: TRBV18; J gene: TRBJ2-5; D gene: -; CDR3 DNA: TGTGCCAGCTCACCACTTAATTCAGAGACCCAGTACTTC; CDR3 protein: CASSPLNSETQYF
clone size: many; V gene: TRBV12-3/TRBV12-4; J gene: TRBJ2-2; D gene: -; CDR3 DNA: TGTGCCAGCACCTCGTGGGGGCGCCCCGGGGAGCTGTTTTTT; CDR3 protein: CASTSWGRPGELFF
clone size: few; V gene: TRBV20-1; J gene: TRBJ2-1; D gene: -; CDR3 DNA: TGCAGTGCTAGGGAGGATTTAGGGTATCCGTTCTTC; CDR3 protein: CSAREDLGYPFF
clone size: many; V gene: TRBV20-1; J gene: TRBJ1-5; D gene: -; CDR3 DNA: TGCAGTGCTAGCGAGCCGGGACTAGTCGAGCCCCAGCATTTT; CDR3 protein: CSASEPGLVEPQHF
clone size: many; V gene: TRBV5-6; J gene: TRBJ1-1; D gene: -; CDR3 DNA: TGTGCCAGCAGCCTAGGGACACTTAATGAAGCTTTCTTT; CDR3 protein: CASSLGTLNEAFF
clone size: many; V gene: TRBV3-1; J gene: TRBJ1-5; D gene: TRBD1; CDR3 DNA: TGTGCCAGCAGCCAAGACCAAACACCGGGACAGCCCTTTTATGGCAATCAGCCCCAGCATTTT; CDR3 protein: CASSQDQTPGQPFYGNQPQHF
clone size: many; V gene: TRBV15; J gene: TRBJ2-7; D gene: -; CDR3 DNA: TGTGCCACCAGCAGACGAGGCGAGCAGTACTTC; CDR3 protein: CATSRRGEQYF
clone size: many; V gene: TRBV20-1; J gene: TRBJ1-1; D gene: -; CDR3 DNA: TGCAGTGCTAGTTTCCCGGGCGGGAACACTGAAGCTTTCTTT; CDR3 protein: CSASFPGGNTEAFF
clone size: many; V gene: TRBV20-1; J gene: TRBJ2-4; D gene: -; CDR3 DNA: TGCAGTGCTAGTCAGCGGTTTTCGGCCAAAAACATTCAGTACTTC; CDR3 protein: CSASQRFSAKNIQYF
clone size: many; V gene: TRBV7-9; J gene: TRBJ2-5; D gene: -; CDR3 DNA: TGTGCCAGCAGCTTAGATTGGGAGACCCAGTACTTC; CDR3 protein: CASSLDWETQYF
clone size: many; V gene: TRBV10-1; J gene: TRBJ2-5; D gene: -; CDR3 DNA: TGCGCCAGCAGTGCCCTAGGGACGGAGCAAGAGACCCAGTACTTC; CDR3 protein: CASSALGTEQETQYF
clone size: many; V gene: TRBV4-2; J gene: TRBJ2-5; D gene: TRBD2; CDR3 DNA: TGTGCCAGCAGCCAATTCAGCGGGGGGGCCGAAGAGACCCAGTACTTC; CDR3 protein: CASSQFSGGAEETQYF
clone size: many; V gene: TRBV5-1; J gene: TRBJ1-1; D gene: -; CDR3 DNA: TGCGCCAGCAGCCTTGGGTGGCTTACTGAAGCTTTCTTT; CDR3 protein: CASSLGWLTEAFF